This T cell receptor beta chain was profiled in a study of beta chain features in type 1 diabetes. As for the study in general: All of the samples together had roughly 98 million sorted cells examined.

cDNA synthesis used the whole RNA isolate, giving expressed TCRB sequences. The protocol was immunoSEQ multiplex PCR, while the TCRdb copy is restricted to in-frame clones and leaves out a portion. The repertoire holds hundreds of thousands of clones, with 14% as singletons. This clone was detected only a few times. It was one heparinised blood draw, averaging about 110 mL, that each donor gave. Cell sorting via CD45RO/CCR7/CD25/CD127/CD95/CD27 was performed to obtain CD4+ naive, central memory, regulatory and stem cell-like memory cells. The V gene end was trimmed by 7 bases and the J gene end by 2 bases; junction bases not matched to a gene: 6. This CDR3 has 14 residues. Germline CDR1 reads SGHTA; CDR2 reads FQGNSA.

The chain has TRBV7-2 and TRBJ2-3; 7 bases fit TRBD2. The sequence was collected from a man younger than 40 in good health. The sequencing input was central memory CD4+ T cells from blood. CDR3 amino acids: CASTGLGFTDTQYF. CDR3 DNA sequence: TGTGCCAGCACCGGACTAGGATTCACAGATACGCAGTATTTT.